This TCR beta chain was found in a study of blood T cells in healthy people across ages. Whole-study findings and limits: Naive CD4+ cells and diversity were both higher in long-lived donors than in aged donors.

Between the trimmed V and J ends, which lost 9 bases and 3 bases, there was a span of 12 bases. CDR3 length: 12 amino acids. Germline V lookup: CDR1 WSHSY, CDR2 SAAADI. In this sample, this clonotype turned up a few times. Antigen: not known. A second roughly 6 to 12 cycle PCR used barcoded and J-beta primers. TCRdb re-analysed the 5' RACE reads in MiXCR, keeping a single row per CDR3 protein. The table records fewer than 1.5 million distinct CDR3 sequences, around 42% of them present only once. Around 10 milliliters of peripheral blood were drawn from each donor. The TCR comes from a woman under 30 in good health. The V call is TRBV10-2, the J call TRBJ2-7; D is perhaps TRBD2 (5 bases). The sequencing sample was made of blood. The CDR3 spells CASSRADYEQYF. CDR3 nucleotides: TGCGCCAGTTCGCGGGCCGACTACGAGCAGTACTTC.